This T cell receptor (beta chain) was obtained from a study of T cell responses to AZD1222 COVID-19 vaccine. V dropped 4 bases and J dropped 4 bases, with 18 bases sitting between them. CDR1 is SGHDT and CDR2 is YYEEEE in the germline V gene. This CDR3 is 16 amino acids long. General observations from the study: Nearly half of the spike-specific TCRs reportedly recognize variant regions that carry no mutations. Spike-specific TCR repertoires showed rising breadth and depth after two AZD1222 doses.

Only in-frame clones appear in the TCRdb table, and some are missing; sequencing was by immunoSEQ multiplex PCR. The profile shows some 150,000 clones, about 82% of them singletons. Second-dose intervals of approximately 4 or approximately 12 weeks were pooled. Points on this clone: What it binds is not known.

V and J are TRBV5-6 and TRBJ1-5; D not resolved. Material: peripheral blood, obtained 28 days after the second AZD1222 dose. This receptor was obtained from an adult who received the AZD1222 COVID-19 vaccine. The CDR3 is CASSRLDREWNQPQHF. Written as DNA, the CDR3 is TGTGCCAGCAGCCGACTTGACCGGGAGTGGAATCAGCCCCAGCATTTT.